This T cell receptor (beta chain) was sequenced in a study of multiple sclerosis patients with progressive multifocal leukoencephalopathy. The repertoire was sequenced with immunoSEQ multiplex PCR; TCRdb's copy has only in-frame clones and lacks some. The sample consists of tens of thousands of clones, 85% of them appearing once. Time point defined: time of PML onset. Every listed patient previously received interferon beta; all PML patients were women. The source was PBMCs, collected from a patient treated with natalizumab. This clonotype was obtained from a woman aged 25 to 39 with progressive multifocal leukoencephalopathy.

CDR3 in amino acids: CASSRTSGREPLETQYF. CDR3 DNA sequence: TGCGCCAGCAGTCGGACTAGCGGGAGGGAGCCGCTCGAGACCCAGTACTTC. J is TRBJ2-5 and V is TRBV5-1; 15 bases line up with TRBD2. This CDR3 is 17 amino acids long. CDR1 and CDR2 from the germline V gene are SGHRS and YFSETQ. V trimming: 5 bases; J trimming: 5 bases; junction bases outside the gene matches: 10.